Each of the 18 T cell receptor beta chains below was sequenced from the same sample in a study of shared clonotypes between healthy human individuals. Sequenced by immunoSEQ multiplex PCR; TCRdb stores in-frame clones only, minus some. The sample yields approximately 2,000,000 clones, around 95% seen once. CD45RO negativity and positive selection for CCR7 defined naive CD8 cells, a population that excluded terminally differentiated effector memory CD45RA+ cells. Sequenced sample: naive CD8+ T cells from PBMCs. The source is a man aged 18 to 30 in good health. Some clones in this sample may be carry-over from other donors' samples.

The genes are TRBV7-9 and TRBJ2-1; 14 positions agree with TRBD2. V lost 6 bases to trimming and J lost 6 bases; unmatched junction nucleotides: 4. This CDR3 is 15 amino acids long. Germline V gives CDR1 SEHNR, CDR2 FQNEAQ (reference sequence). The chain's CDR3 is CASRWGLAGVNEQFF. In DNA, the CDR3 is TGTGCCAGCAGGTGGGGACTAGCGGGAGTCAATGAGCAGTTCTTC.

CDR3 in amino acids: CASRPRSPGYTF. Written as DNA, the CDR3 is TGTGCCAGCAGGCCCCGCTCCCCTGGCTACACCTTC. The chain recombines TRBV6-1 with TRBJ1-2; no firm D call. Deletions cut 6 bases from V and 7 bases from J, with 12 bases between. The germline V gene encodes CDR1 MNHNS and CDR2 SASEGT. There are 12 residues in the CDR3.

V usage is TRBV5-6 and J usage is TRBJ2-3, with TRBD2 identical over 9 bases. The CDR3 consists of 15 residues. The germline V gene encodes CDR1 SGHDT and CDR2 YYEEEE. J gave up 3 bases and V 4 bases, and 6 bases lay outside the gene matches. CDR3: CASSGLAGLTDTQYF. In DNA form, the CDR3 reads TGTGCCAGCAGCGGCCTAGCGGGGTTAACAGATACGCAGTATTTT.

J is TRBJ2-7 and V is TRBV29-1; 7 positions agree with TRBD2. Germline V lookup: CDR1 SQVTM, CDR2 ANQGSEA. The CDR3 has 13 amino acids. V lost 5 bases and J lost 3; bases outside the gene matches: 7. The CDR3 spells CSVHQGGLYEQYF. CDR3 bases: TGCAGCGTTCATCAGGGAGGGCTCTACGAGCAGTACTTC.

This clone came up a few times. The chain joins TRBV5-4 to TRBJ1-1; D is unclear. CDR3 length: 12 residues. V lost 7 bases and J lost 7, with 14 bases in between. Germline lookup yields CDR1 SGHNT and CDR2 YYREEE (reference sequence). CDR3 loop: CASAKERDEAFF. The CDR3 nucleotides are TGTGCCAGCGCCAAGGAGAGGGATGAAGCTTTCTTT.

V gene TRBV18 combines with J gene TRBJ2-3; D is perhaps TRBD2 (5 bases). CDR3 size: 15 residues. V lost 6 bases and J 2 bases, leaving 15 bases between the germline ends. Per the germline V gene, CDR1 is KGHSH and CDR2 is LQKENI. The CDR3 here is CASSLTAAFTDTQYF. CDR3 sequence (DNA): TGTGCCAGCTCCCTAACAGCGGCTTTCACAGATACGCAGTATTTT.

The chain carries TRBV5-6 and TRBJ2-1, with 10 positions matching TRBD2. The CDR3 spans 17 residues. V was clipped by 0 bases and J by 7 bases; unmatched bases: 10. CDR1 is SGHDT and CDR2 is YYEEEE in the germline V gene. This CDR3 is CASSLGAGGPYDNEQFF. For the CDR3, the DNA is TGTGCCAGCAGCTTGGGAGCGGGAGGGCCTTATGATAATGAGCAGTTCTTC.

J is TRBJ2-3 and V is TRBV29-1; no firm D call. V lost 4 bases and J 0 bases, leaving 8 bases between the germline ends. The germline gives CDR1 SQVTM, CDR2 ANQGSEA. The CDR3 runs 13 residues. The CDR3 loop is CSVAPSSTDTQYF. In nucleotides, the CDR3 is TGCAGCGTTGCCCCCTCTAGCACAGATACGCAGTATTTT.

V gene TRBV13 combines with J gene TRBJ2-3; 7 nucleotides line up with TRBD1. Germline loops: CDR1 PRHDT, CDR2 FYEKMQ (reference sequence). This CDR3 is 17 amino acids long. The ends lost 5 bases at V and 0 bases at J; junction bases unmatched: 11. CDR3 amino acids: CASSQRKGQDSTDTQYF. The CDR3 nucleotides are TGTGCCAGCAGCCAACGAAAAGGACAGGATAGCACAGATACGCAGTATTTT.

The chain couples TRBV5-4 to TRBJ1-2, with D perhaps TRBD1 (5 bases). V gave up 2 bases and J gave up 0 bases, with 11 bases separating them. Per germline, CDR1 SGHNT and CDR2 YYREEE (reference sequence). There are 15 residues in the CDR3. The CDR3 here is CASSFPQGTNYGYTF. CDR3 in DNA: TGTGCCAGCAGCTTCCCCCAGGGCACTAACTATGGCTACACCTTC.

The CDR3 loop is CASSFWTSGNEQYF. CDR3 bases: TGTGCCAGCAGTTTCTGGACTAGCGGGAACGAGCAGTACTTC. V usage is TRBV28 and J usage is TRBJ2-7; TRBD2 aligns across 12 bases. The germline V gene has CDR1 MDHEN and CDR2 SYDVKM. J gave up 5 bases and V 3 bases, and 2 bases lay outside the gene matches. The CDR3 extends over 14 amino acids.

CDR3: CASSFTGQGLYEQYF. The CDR3 DNA reads as TGTGCCAGCAGCTTCACGGGACAGGGCCTCTACGAGCAGTACTTC. V usage is TRBV9 and J usage is TRBJ2-7, with TRBD1 matching 9 bases. The V segment lost 4 bases and the J segment 3 bases; nucleotides outside the gene matches: 8. Per the germline V gene, CDR1 is SGDLS and CDR2 is YYNGEE. The CDR3 is 15 residues long.

This chain links TRBV7-6 with TRBJ2-5; a weak D match, TRBD1 (6 bases). The CDR3 is made up of 13 amino acids. V lost 0 bases and J 11 bases, leaving 13 bases between the germline ends. Looked up from germline, CDR1 is SGHVS and CDR2 is FNYEAQ. The DNA of the CDR3 is TGTGCCAGCAGCTTAGCCCCCCAGGGGTTGCAGTACTTC. Its protein is CASSLAPQGLQYF.

V and J are TRBV19 and TRBJ2-5; 7 bases are a match to TRBD1. This CDR3 has 15 residues. Germline CDR1 is LNHDA and CDR2 is SQIVND (reference sequence). V gave up 7 bases and J gave up 1 base; unmatched junction bases: 9. The DNA for the CDR3 is TGTGCCAGTAAGATCAGGGACAGCCTCCAAGAGACCCAGTACTTC. It codes for CASKIRDSLQETQYF.

The chain links TRBV19 to TRBJ2-3; D unclear. V was cut by 6 bases and J by 2 bases, with 12 bases left in between. The CDR3 length is 14 residues. Per germline, CDR1 LNHDA and CDR2 SQIVND (reference sequence). The CDR3 bases are TGTGCCAGTAGCTTCCGGGCCAACACAGATACGCAGTATTTT. Its protein is CASSFRANTDTQYF.

V gene TRBV11-1 combines with J gene TRBJ2-7, with D unresolved. The CDR3 has 14 residues. With 1 base removed from V and 2 bases from J, the gap between germline ends came to 9 bases. Per germline, CDR1 SGHAT and CDR2 FQDESV (reference sequence). CDR3 sequence: CASSLVGLPYEQYF. In DNA form, the CDR3 reads TGTGCCAGCAGCTTAGTCGGGCTACCCTACGAGCAGTACTTC.

This sequence joins TRBV14 and TRBJ2-1; tentative D call: TRBD2 (6 bases). V lost 5 bases, J lost 13 bases, and 21 bases lay in between. Germline CDR1 is SGHDN and CDR2 is FVKESK. This CDR3 has 14 amino acids. CDR3 amino acids: CASSSRTTRLLQFF. The CDR3 DNA follows: TGTGCCAGCAGCTCTAGGACTACCCGGCTTTTACAGTTCTTC. The entire variable domain, with the rest obtained from reference TRBV14 and TRBJ2-1, is as follows: EAGVTQFPSHSVIEKGQTVTLRCDPISGHDNLYWYRRVMGKEIKFLLHFVKESKQDESGMPNNRFLAERTGGTYSTLKVQPAELEDSGVYFCASSSRTTRLLQFFGPGTRLTVL.

The chain combines TRBV9 with TRBJ2-7; the D gene is possibly TRBD1 (5 bases). Germline CDR1 is SGDLS and CDR2 is YYNGEE. Trimming removed 3 bases from V and 6 bases from J, with 16 bases in between. CDR3 size: 14 residues. The CDR3 sequence: CASSATPDTSEQYF. As DNA, the CDR3 is TGTGCCAGCAGCGCGACGCCGGACACTTCCGAGCAGTACTTC.